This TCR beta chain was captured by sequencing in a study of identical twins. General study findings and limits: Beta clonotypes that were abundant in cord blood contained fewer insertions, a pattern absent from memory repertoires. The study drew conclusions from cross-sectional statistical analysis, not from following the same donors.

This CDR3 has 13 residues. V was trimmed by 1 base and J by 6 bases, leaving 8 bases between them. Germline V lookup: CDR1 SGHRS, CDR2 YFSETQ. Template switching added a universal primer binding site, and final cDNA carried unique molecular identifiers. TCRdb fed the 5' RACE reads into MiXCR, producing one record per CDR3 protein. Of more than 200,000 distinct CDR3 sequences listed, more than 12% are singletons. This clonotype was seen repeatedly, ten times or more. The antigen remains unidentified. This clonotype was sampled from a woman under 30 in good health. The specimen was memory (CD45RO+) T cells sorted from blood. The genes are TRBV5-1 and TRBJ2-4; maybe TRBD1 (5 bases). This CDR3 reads CASSLLQGNIQYF. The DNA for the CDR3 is TGCGCCAGCAGCTTGCTGCAGGGAAACATTCAGTACTTC.